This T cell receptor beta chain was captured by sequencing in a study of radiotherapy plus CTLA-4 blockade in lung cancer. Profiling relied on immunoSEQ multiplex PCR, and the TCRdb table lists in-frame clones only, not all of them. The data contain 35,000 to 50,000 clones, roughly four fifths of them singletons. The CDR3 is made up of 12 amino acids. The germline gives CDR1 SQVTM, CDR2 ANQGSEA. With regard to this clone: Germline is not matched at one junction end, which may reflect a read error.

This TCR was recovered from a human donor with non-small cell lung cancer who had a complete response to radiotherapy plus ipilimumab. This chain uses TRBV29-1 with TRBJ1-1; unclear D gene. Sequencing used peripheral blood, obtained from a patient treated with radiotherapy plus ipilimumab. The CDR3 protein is CSVDFGRTETFF. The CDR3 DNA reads TGCAGCGTTGACTTCGGGCGGACTGAAACTTTCTTT.